These 18 T cell receptor beta chains originate from one sample sequenced in a study of blood T cell repertoires in COVID-19 (dated by TCRdb to 2020 to 2021). The library was generated by the immunoSEQ multiplex PCR assay. TCRdb retrieved this table from immuneACCESS and kept in-frame rearrangements only. Not all clones are present; in checked studies, unresolved V genes account for under half, and no reason is known for the remainder. Here the sample has some 150,000 clones; more than 75% occur a single time. The top ten hold about 2.6% of the sample. Specimen: peripheral blood. The receptors were gathered from a human donor with acute or convalescent COVID-19. The donor label of this sample is uncertain.

The chain has TRBV9 and TRBJ1-1; the match to TRBD1 covers 10 bases. Germline V gene lookup returns CDR1 SGDLS and CDR2 YYNGEE. This CDR3 region has 16 residues. The V gene end was trimmed by 4 bases and the J gene end by 1 base; junction bases not matched to a gene: 7. CDR3 residues: CASSPRQGAPNTEAFF. The CDR3 region has the DNA TGTGCCAGCAGCCCCCGACAGGGGGCGCCGAACACTGAAGCTTTCTTT.

The chain uses TRBV9 and TRBJ1-6, with no clear D. This CDR3 contains 16 residues. Trimming left V 1 base short and J 5 bases short, with 13 bases between. Germline-derived CDR1 and CDR2 are SGDLS and YYNGEE. The DNA for the CDR3 is TGTGCCAGCAGCGTAACCACAGATCCTGATAATTCACCCCTCCACTTT. Its translation is CASSVTTDPDNSPLHF.

This rearrangement joins TRBV12-3 or TRBV12-4 to TRBJ1-1; D uncertain. The V and J ends lost 2 bases and 3 bases respectively, with 7 bases between them. This CDR3 has 13 residues. The CDR3 DNA sequence: TGTGCCAGCAGTTTATACGGGGACACTGAAGCTTTCTTT. This sequence encodes CASSLYGDTEAFF.

The gene calls are TRBV11-2 and TRBJ1-4; D is uncertain. The germline V gene has CDR1 SGHAT and CDR2 FQNNGV. This CDR3 region has 15 residues. The V and J ends lost 1 base and 4 bases respectively, with 10 bases between them. DNA of the CDR3: TGTGCCAGCAGCTTAGCGGGGAGGTATAATGAAAAACTGTTTTTT. As protein: CASSLAGRYNEKLFF. Full variable domain (remainder filled in from reference TRBV11-2 and TRBJ1-4): EAGVAQSPRYKIIEKRQSVAFWCNPISGHATLYWYQQILGQGPKLLIQFQNNGVVDDSQLPKDRFSAERLKGVDSTLKIQPAKLEDSAVYLCASSLAGRYNEKLFFGSGTQLSVL.

The rearrangement joins TRBV9 to TRBJ2-1, with 11 bases lining up with TRBD2. The V and J ends lost 2 bases and 9 bases, in that order; junction bases with no gene match: 7. The CDR3 totals 15 residues. Germline CDR1 and CDR2: SGDLS and YYNGEE. CDR3 amino acids: CASSVASGGQGEQFF. The CDR3 DNA sequence: TGTGCCAGCAGCGTTGCTAGCGGGGGGCAGGGTGAGCAGTTCTTC.

The rearrangement uses TRBV7-9 and TRBJ1-2; a possible D gene is TRBD1 (5 bases). V shed 1 base and J shed 8 bases, with 8 bases lying between them. The germline CDR1 and CDR2 sequences are SEHNR and FQNEAQ (reference sequence). The CDR3 has 12 amino acids. CDR3 nucleotide sequence: TGTGCCAGCAGCTTAGGGGGCGACGGCTACACCTTC. Its translation is CASSLGGDGYTF.

J is TRBJ1-2 and V is TRBV14, with 7 bases matching TRBD1. V was clipped by 4 bases and J by 5 bases; unmatched bases: 7. In germline, CDR1 is SGHDN, CDR2 FVKESK. CDR3 length: 14 amino acids. CDR3 sequence reads: CASSPTTGSYGYTF. In DNA, the CDR3 is TGTGCCAGCAGCCCGACGACAGGGTCATATGGCTACACCTTC.

The V and J genes are TRBV19 and TRBJ2-7; 7 bases are a match to TRBD1. This CDR3 is 18 amino acids long. The V segment lost 9 bases and the J segment 5 bases; nucleotides outside the gene matches: 25. CDR1 is LNHDA, CDR2 SQIVND, per germline (reference sequence). The DNA for the CDR3 is TGTGCCAGCGAGACCGAATACCACGGGACAGATGATTATAACGAGCAGTACGTC. Amino acid sequence: CASETEYHGTDDYNEQYV.

In its sample, this clone was seen once. The CDR3 DNA follows: TGCGCCAGCAGCTTGGGGCCATCGTATGGCTACACCTTC. This codes for CASSLGPSYGYTF. The chain couples TRBV5-1 to TRBJ1-2, with D unclear. Germline V lookup: CDR1 SGHRS, CDR2 YFSETQ. The CDR3 covers 13 residues. The V end lost 0 bases, the J end lost 5 bases, and 8 bases lay between the germline ends.

The gene calls are TRBV6-5 and TRBJ1-1, with D maybe TRBD1 (6 bases). This CDR3 contains 13 residues. The germline CDR1 and CDR2 sequences are MNHEY and SVGAGI. The V end lost 0 bases, the J end lost 5 bases, and 7 bases lay between the germline ends. In DNA form, the CDR3 reads TGTGCCAGCAGTTACTCGGACAGAACTGAAGCTTTCTTT. Its translation: CASSYSDRTEAFF.

This clone was seen just once. This sequence joins TRBV7-6 and TRBJ2-3, with 7 bases that match TRBD2. This CDR3 has 15 residues. Unmatched junction bases numbered 3, after V lost 1 base and J lost 2 bases. CDR1 SGHVS and CDR2 FNYEAQ come from the germline V gene. CDR3 in DNA: TGTGCCAGCAGCTTAGGACTAGCCTTCACAGATACGCAGTATTTT. Translation gives CASSLGLAFTDTQYF.

This clone was seen once. This sequence joins TRBV7-8 and TRBJ1-1; 9 bases are shared with TRBD1. The trim removed 4 bases at V and 1 base at J, leaving 1 base unmatched. Germline V lookup: CDR1 SGHVS, CDR2 FQNEAQ. CDR3 length equals 14 residues. CDR3 loop: CASSSGQGNTEAFF. DNA of the CDR3: TGTGCCAGCAGCTCGGGACAGGGGAACACTGAAGCTTTCTTT.

J is TRBJ1-6 and V is TRBV18; no reliable D call. V was trimmed by 2 bases and J by 1 base, leaving 18 bases between them. The germline CDR1 and CDR2 sequences are KGHSH and LQKENI. The CDR3 is 19 amino acids. CDR3 region: CASSPYLTEPQSYNSPLHF. CDR3 sequence (DNA): TGTGCCAGCTCACCATACCTAACAGAACCGCAATCCTATAATTCACCCCTCCACTTT.

The V gene is TRBV11-2, the J gene TRBJ1-2; unclear D gene. V dropped 0 bases and J dropped 7 bases, with 6 bases sitting between them. There are 12 residues in the CDR3. Germline assignment: CDR1 SGHAT and CDR2 FQNNGV. CDR3: CASSLDRSGYTF. CDR3 coding DNA: TGTGCCAGCAGCTTAGATCGGTCTGGCTACACCTTC.

This clone came up once. The chain joins TRBV4-2 to TRBJ2-1; 9 bases match TRBD1. This CDR3 has 17 amino acids. Trimming cost V 1 base and J 12 bases; bases outside gene matches: 16. The V gene's germline CDR1 is LGHNA and CDR2 YNFKEQ. CDR3 protein: CASSQGGQGSGFRLQFF. CDR3 coding DNA: TGTGCCAGCAGCCAAGGCGGACAGGGGTCGGGGTTTCGGTTGCAGTTCTTC.

The chain couples TRBV13 to TRBJ1-1, with unresolved D. Trimming took off 4 bases at V and 1 base at J, with 10 bases between the two ends. The CDR3 is 14 residues long. CDR1 and CDR2 from the germline V gene are PRHDT and FYEKMQ (reference sequence). CDR3 protein: CASSYARGNTEAFF. The CDR3 DNA is TGTGCCAGCAGCTACGCCCGGGGGAACACTGAAGCTTTCTTT.

V gene TRBV3-1 (or the pseudogene TRBV3-2) combines with J gene TRBJ2-2; 9 bases are shared with TRBD1. J was trimmed by 6 bases and V by 3 bases; bases with no gene match: 8. This CDR3 comprises 16 residues. Germline CDR1 LGHDT, CDR2 YNNKEL (reference sequence). The CDR3 nucleotides read TGTGCCAGCAGCCATAACAGGGGGCCTCCTCCCGGGGAGCTGTTTTTT. It yields the protein CASSHNRGPPPGELFF.

V is TRBV30 and J is TRBJ2-5; tentatively, D is TRBD1 (7 bases). Germline V gene sequence: CDR1 GTSNPN, CDR2 SVGIG (reference sequence). The CDR3 consists of 16 residues. V was shortened by 7 bases and J by 2 bases, with 23 bases between the two germline ends. The CDR3 reads CAYRRGLGGIQETQYF. CDR3 sequence (DNA): TGTGCCTACCGGAGGGGGCTTGGCGGGATACAAGAGACCCAGTACTTC.